In its sample, the clone carrying this T cell receptor (beta chain) was seen once. The antigen remains unidentified. The donors belonged to the roughly 130-subject validation cohort, separate from the approximately 700-subject first cohort. Germline CDR1 reads LNHDA; CDR2 reads SQIVND (reference sequence). J was trimmed by 2 bases and V by 4 bases; bases with no gene match: 5. This CDR3 is built from 15 residues. This sample was taken from a study of cytomegalovirus exposure and HLA in healthy donors. Sequencing was performed with immunoSEQ multiplex PCR; in TCRdb, only in-frame clones are kept and a portion is missing. The sample has 200,000 to 300,000 clones; 80% to 90% are singletons. Study results and caveats: 164 TCR beta chains were listed as cytomegalovirus-associated. Specificity of three CMV-associated chains for CMV antigens was verified in vitro. The TCR clusters that emerged in the first cohort tended, a later analysis found, to co-occur in the roughly 130 validation repertoires.

The clonotype was recovered from a man between 18 and 35 years old in good health and CMV-seronegative. This chain connects TRBV19 to TRBJ2-7; TRBD1 agrees at 10 bases. Sequencing was done on a sample of PBMCs. CDR3 DNA sequence: TGTGCCAGTAGTAAGGGGGGGACAGGGGCCTACGAGCAGTACTTC. Its translation: CASSKGGTGAYEQYF. Full variable domain (rest looked up from reference TRBV19 and TRBJ2-7): DGGITQSPKYLFRKEGQNVTLSCEQNLNHDAMYWYRQDPGQGLRLIYYSQIVNDFQKGDIAEGYSVSREKKESFPLTVTSAQKNPTAFYLCASSKGGTGAYEQYFGPGTRLTVT.